The clone carrying this TCR beta chain was seen only once. The CDR3 loop spans 14 amino acids. Per germline, CDR1 SGHRS and CDR2 YFSETQ. Trimming shortened V by 0 bases and J by 5 bases, and 11 bases separated the two germline ends. This entry comes from a study of OX40 agonist ivuxolimab in advanced cancers. Generated by immunoSEQ multiplex PCR, the TCRdb table keeps only in-frame clones and is missing some. The sample has under 140,000 clones, approximately 89% seen once. The V and J genes are TRBV5-1 and TRBJ1-1; no reliable D call. The TCR was taken from an adult with an advanced solid tumor such as melanoma, head and neck, liver or kidney cancer. The source material was CD4+ or CD8+ T cells sorted from blood, sampled in a trial of the OX40 agonist ivuxolimab. In nucleotides, the CDR3 is TGCGCCAGCAGCTTGGAATTCCAGGAGACTGAAGCTTTCTTT. Amino acid sequence: CASSLEFQETEAFF.